This is a list of T cell receptor beta chains from one sample in a study of OX40 agonist ivuxolimab in advanced cancers. Sequenced by immunoSEQ multiplex PCR; TCRdb stores in-frame clones only, minus some. Here the sample spans about 32,000 clones, approximately 90% being singletons. The sequenced sample was CD4+ or CD8+ T cells sorted from blood, obtained in a trial of the OX40 agonist ivuxolimab. All receptors come from an adult with an advanced solid tumor such as melanoma, head and neck, liver or kidney cancer. Each CDR3 is given with its conserved first and last residue.

cdr3_length | j_call | v_call | cdr3_aa
12 | TRBJ2-7 | TRBV5-1 | CASTLGGGEQYF
14 | TRBJ1-4 | TRBV27 | CASSWDGTNEKLFF
14 | TRBJ1-2 | TRBV5-1 | CASSLDASPQGYTF
11 | TRBJ2-7 | TRBV5-1 | CASSFYYEQYF
14 | TRBJ2-7 | TRBV7-8 | CASSPRQGAIEQYF
15 | TRBJ2-3 | TRBV28 | CASSFSREDTDTQYF
12 | TRBJ2-1 | TRBV10-3 | CAISESSVSRFF
12 | TRBJ1-5 | TRBV28 | CASQWRSQPQHF
15 | TRBJ2-5 | TRBV2 | CASSAGGGVGETQYF
17 | TRBJ2-3 | TRBV7-6 | CASSPRGVGRITDTQYF
15 | TRBJ1-1 | TRBV11-2 | CASSQRQALNTEAFF
15 | TRBJ2-7 | TRBV5-1 | CASSFGSSGRSEQYF
14 | TRBJ1-1 | TRBV27 | CASSLGHLNTEAFF
16 | TRBJ2-7 | TRBV27 | CASSLSSGFLSYEQYF
15 | TRBJ2-6 | TRBV27 | CASSLTGTGANVLTF
14 | TRBJ2-7 | TRBV13 | CASSFGGRSYEQYF
11 | TRBJ2-3 | TRBV5-4 | CANGGEGTQYF
16 | TRBJ2-1 | TRBV4-1 | CASSQDPGSAYNEQFF
15 | TRBJ2-2 | TRBV28 | CASRGGQAYTGELFF
12 | TRBJ2-5 | TRBV28 | CASTHGLETQYF
16 | TRBJ2-5 | TRBV18 | CASSPGDRGLGETQYF
19 | TRBJ2-7 | TRBV28 | CASSLFGTGGYSYSYEQYF